The source of this TCR beta chain is a study of regulatory T cells in long-lasting Graves disease. Whole-study findings and limits: Patients with persistent Graves' had lower TCR diversity than newly diagnosed patients. Sample size, which was small, may have reduced accuracy.

The CDR3 covers 15 residues. Trimming shortened V by 0 bases and J by 4 bases, and 10 bases separated the two germline ends. CDR1 MNHEY and CDR2 SVGEGT come from the germline V gene. This clonotype was detected only a few times. Antigen unknown. Documented time point: persistent/refractory GD, antithyroid drugs over 5 years with positive TRAb. The TCR library was made from RNA that had been extracted from PBMCs in TRIzol. Patients met American Thyroid Association criteria for Graves' disease. HTBI primers from iRepertoire and Arm-PCR of CDR3 regions yielded the TCR beta libraries. TCRdb re-analysed the multiplex PCR reads in MiXCR, keeping a single row per CDR3 protein. The profile covers 430,000 or so distinct CDR3 sequences, with around 20% appearing a single time and 13% to 15% taken by the ten largest.

The chain couples TRBV6-2 or TRBV6-3 to TRBJ2-4; D is tentatively TRBD1 or TRBD2 (5 bases each). This specimen consisted of peripheral blood mononuclear cells (PBMCs), obtained when the disease was refractory, from a patient treated with antithyroid drugs. This receptor was obtained from a female donor with Graves disease. Here the CDR3 reads CASSYSSRGKNIQYF. In DNA, the CDR3 is TGTGCCAGCAGTTACTCATCGAGGGGTAAAAACATTCAGTACTTC.